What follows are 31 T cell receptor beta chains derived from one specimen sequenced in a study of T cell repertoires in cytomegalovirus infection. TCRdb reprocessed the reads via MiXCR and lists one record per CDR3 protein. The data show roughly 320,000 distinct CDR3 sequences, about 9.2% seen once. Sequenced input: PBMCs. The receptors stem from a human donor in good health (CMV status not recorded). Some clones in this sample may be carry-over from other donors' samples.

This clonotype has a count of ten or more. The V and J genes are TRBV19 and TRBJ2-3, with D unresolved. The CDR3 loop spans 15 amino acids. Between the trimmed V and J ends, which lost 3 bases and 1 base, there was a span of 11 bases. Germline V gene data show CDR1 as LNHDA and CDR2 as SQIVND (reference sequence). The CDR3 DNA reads TGTGCCAGTAGTATGACTGCTAGGGGCACAGATACGCAGTATTTT. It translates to CASSMTARGTDTQYF. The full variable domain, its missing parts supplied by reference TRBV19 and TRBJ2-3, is DGGITQSPKYLFRKEGQNVTLSCEQNLNHDAMYWYRQDPGQGLRLIYYSQIVNDFQKGDIAEGYSVSREKKESFPLTVTSAQKNPTAFYLCASSMTARGTDTQYFGPGTRLTVL.

The CDR3 DNA is TGTGCCAGCACCGAGGGGGGTCTGAGCTCCTACAATGAGCAGTTCTTC. This encodes CASTEGGLSSYNEQFF. The V call is TRBV2, the J call TRBJ2-1; tentatively, D is TRBD1 or TRBD2 (6 bases each). V gave up 7 bases and J gave up 0 bases, with 16 bases separating them. The V gene's germline CDR1 is SNHLY and CDR2 FYNNEI. CDR3 length equals 16 residues.

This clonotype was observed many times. The CDR3: CSARGTSGDQETQYF. DNA of the CDR3: TGCAGTGCTAGAGGGACTAGCGGGGATCAAGAGACCCAGTACTTC. V gene TRBV20-1 combines with J gene TRBJ2-5, with 12 positions matching TRBD2. There are 15 residues in the CDR3. CDR1 is DFQATT and CDR2 is SNEGSKA in the germline V gene (reference sequence). Trimming took 1 base from V and 2 from J; bases not matched to a gene: 2.

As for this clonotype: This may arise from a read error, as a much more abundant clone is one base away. For the CDR3, the DNA is TGCAGTGCTAGAGATGCGGGGAGCACAGATACGCAGTATTTT. It is translated as CSARDAGSTDTQYF. The chain combines TRBV20-1 with TRBJ2-3, with D perhaps matching TRBD2 (6 bases). Germline V CDR1 and CDR2: DFQATT, SNEGSKA (reference sequence). The V end was cut by 0 bases, the J end by 0 bases, with 7 bases between. This CDR3 has 14 amino acids.

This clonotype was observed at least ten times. The CDR3 coding sequence is TGTGCCAGCAGTTACGGGCAGACAACCCCACATGGCTACACCTTC. Translating gives CASSYGQTTPHGYTF. The J gene is TRBJ1-2, the V gene TRBV6-6; D remains unclear. The CDR3 runs to 15 residues. Germline V CDR1 and CDR2: MNHNY, SVGAGI (reference sequence). V lost 2 bases, J lost 6 bases, and 16 bases lay in between.

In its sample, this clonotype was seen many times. CDR3 region: CASSVDVRTAIYGYTF. The CDR3 coding sequence is TGTGCCAGCAGCGTCGATGTACGGACAGCGATCTATGGCTACACCTTC. The gene calls are TRBV9 and TRBJ1-2; TRBD1 is a possible D gene (6 bases). Per germline, CDR1 SGDLS and CDR2 YYNGEE. Trimming removed 2 bases from V and 4 bases from J, with 18 bases in between. There are 16 residues in the CDR3.

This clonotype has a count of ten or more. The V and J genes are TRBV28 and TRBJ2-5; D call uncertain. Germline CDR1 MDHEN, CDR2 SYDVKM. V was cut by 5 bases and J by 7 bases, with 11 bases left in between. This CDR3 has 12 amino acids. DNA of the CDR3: TGTGCCAGCAGTCCCCTCTCGGGGACCCAGTACTTC. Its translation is CASSPLSGTQYF. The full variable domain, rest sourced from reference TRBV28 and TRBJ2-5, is DVKVTQSSRYLVKRTGEKVFLECVQDMDHENMFWYRQDPGLGLRLIYFSYDVKMKEKGDIPEGYSVSREKKERFSLILESASTNQTSMYLCASSPLSGTQYFGPGTRLLVL.

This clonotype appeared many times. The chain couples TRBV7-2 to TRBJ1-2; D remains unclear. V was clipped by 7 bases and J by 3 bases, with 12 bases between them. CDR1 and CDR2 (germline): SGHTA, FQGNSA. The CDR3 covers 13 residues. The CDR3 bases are TGTGCCAGCATATCCGAGACTGACTATGGCTACACCTTC. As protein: CASISETDYGYTF.

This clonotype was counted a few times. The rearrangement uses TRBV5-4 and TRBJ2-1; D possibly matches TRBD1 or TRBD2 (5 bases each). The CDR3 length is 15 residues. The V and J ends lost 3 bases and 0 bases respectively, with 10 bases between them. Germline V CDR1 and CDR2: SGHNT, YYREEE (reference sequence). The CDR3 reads CASSWRTHSYNEQFF. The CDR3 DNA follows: TGTGCCAGCAGCTGGAGGACACACTCCTACAATGAGCAGTTCTTC.

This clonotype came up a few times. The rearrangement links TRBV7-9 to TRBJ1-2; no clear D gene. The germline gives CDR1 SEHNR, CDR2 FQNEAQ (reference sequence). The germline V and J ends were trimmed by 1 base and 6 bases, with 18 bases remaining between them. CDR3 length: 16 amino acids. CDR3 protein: CASSLGLRARQDGYTF. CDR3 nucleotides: TGTGCCAGCAGCTTAGGTCTCCGAGCGCGTCAAGATGGCTACACCTTC.

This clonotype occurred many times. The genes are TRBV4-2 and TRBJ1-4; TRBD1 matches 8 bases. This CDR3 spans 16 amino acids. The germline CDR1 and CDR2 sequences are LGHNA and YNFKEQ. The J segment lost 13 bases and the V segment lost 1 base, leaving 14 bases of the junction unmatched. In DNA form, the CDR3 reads TGTGCCAGCAGCCAAGGGCAGGGACAGGACCCCCGGGGACTGTTTTTT. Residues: CASSQGQGQDPRGLFF.

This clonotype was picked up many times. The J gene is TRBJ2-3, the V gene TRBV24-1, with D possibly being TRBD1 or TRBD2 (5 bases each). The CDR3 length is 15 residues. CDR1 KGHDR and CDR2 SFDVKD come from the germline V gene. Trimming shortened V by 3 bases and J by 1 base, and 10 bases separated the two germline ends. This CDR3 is CATSDERGRTDTQYF. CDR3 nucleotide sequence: TGTGCCACCAGTGATGAAAGGGGACGCACAGATACGCAGTATTTT.

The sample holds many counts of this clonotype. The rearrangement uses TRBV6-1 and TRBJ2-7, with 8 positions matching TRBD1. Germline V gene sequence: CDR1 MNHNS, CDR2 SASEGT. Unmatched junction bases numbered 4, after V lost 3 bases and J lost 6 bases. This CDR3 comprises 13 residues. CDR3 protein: CASSEWTGREQYV. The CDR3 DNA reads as TGTGCCAGCAGTGAGTGGACAGGGCGCGAGCAGTACGTC.

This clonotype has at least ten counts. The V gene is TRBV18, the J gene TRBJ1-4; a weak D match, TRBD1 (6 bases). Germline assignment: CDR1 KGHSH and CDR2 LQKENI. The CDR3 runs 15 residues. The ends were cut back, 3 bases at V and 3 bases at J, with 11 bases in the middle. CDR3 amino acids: CASSPGQSPNEKLFF. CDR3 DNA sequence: TGTGCCAGCTCACCCGGACAGAGCCCTAATGAAAAACTGTTTTTT.

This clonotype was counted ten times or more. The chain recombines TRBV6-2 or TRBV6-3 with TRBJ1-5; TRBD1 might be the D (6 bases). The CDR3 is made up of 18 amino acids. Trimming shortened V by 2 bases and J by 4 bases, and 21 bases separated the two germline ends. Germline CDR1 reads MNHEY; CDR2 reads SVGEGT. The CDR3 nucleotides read TGTGCCAGCAGTTACATGTTTTTCGCAGGGGACGGAAATCAGCCCCAGCATTTT. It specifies CASSYMFFAGDGNQPQHF.

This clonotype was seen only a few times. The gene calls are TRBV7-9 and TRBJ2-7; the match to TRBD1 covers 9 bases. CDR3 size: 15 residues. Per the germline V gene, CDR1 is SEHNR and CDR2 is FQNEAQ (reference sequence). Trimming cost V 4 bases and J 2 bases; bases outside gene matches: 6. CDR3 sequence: CASSSDRGPAYEQYF. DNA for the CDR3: TGTGCCAGCAGCTCGGACAGGGGCCCCGCCTACGAGCAGTACTTC.

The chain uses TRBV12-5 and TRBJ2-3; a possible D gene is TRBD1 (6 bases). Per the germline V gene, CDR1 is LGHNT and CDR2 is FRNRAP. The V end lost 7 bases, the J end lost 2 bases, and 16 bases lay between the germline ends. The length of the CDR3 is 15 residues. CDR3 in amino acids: CASAPTGFNTDTQYF. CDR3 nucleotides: TGTGCTAGTGCCCCAACAGGGTTCAACACAGATACGCAGTATTTT.

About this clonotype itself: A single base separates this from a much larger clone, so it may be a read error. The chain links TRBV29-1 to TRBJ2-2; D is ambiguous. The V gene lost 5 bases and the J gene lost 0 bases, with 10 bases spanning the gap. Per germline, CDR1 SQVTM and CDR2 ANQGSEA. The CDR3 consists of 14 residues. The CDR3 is CSVRAGTNTGELFF. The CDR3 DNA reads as TGCAGCGTTAGGGCAGGCACGAACACCGGGGAGCTGTTTTTT.

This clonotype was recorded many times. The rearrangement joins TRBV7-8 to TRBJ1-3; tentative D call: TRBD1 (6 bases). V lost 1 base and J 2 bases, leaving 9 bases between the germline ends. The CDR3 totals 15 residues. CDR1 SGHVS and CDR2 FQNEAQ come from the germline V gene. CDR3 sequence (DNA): TGTGCCAGCAGCTTAGAGCGACAGGCTGGAAACACCATATATTTT. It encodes CASSLERQAGNTIYF.

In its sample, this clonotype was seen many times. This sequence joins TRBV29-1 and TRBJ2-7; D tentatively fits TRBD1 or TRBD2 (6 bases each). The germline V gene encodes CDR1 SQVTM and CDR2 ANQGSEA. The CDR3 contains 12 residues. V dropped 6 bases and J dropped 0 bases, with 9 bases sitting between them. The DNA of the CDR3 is TGCAGCGTGGGGGGCCGCTCCTACGAGCAGTACTTC. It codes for CSVGGRSYEQYF.

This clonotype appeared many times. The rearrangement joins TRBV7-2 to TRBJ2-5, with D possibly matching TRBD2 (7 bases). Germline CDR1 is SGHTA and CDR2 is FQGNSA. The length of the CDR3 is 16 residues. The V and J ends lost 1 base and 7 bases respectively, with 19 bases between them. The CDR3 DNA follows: TGTGCCAGCAGCTTAGAGGGGGGGGGTAGTTCAGGGACCCAGTACTTC. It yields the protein CASSLEGGGSSGTQYF.

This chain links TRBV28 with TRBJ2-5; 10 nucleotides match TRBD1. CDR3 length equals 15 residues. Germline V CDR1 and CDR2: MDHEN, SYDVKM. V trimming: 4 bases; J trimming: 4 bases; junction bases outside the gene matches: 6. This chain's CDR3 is CASSSWDRGGETQYF. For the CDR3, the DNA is TGTGCCAGCAGTTCCTGGGACAGGGGTGGAGAGACCCAGTACTTC.

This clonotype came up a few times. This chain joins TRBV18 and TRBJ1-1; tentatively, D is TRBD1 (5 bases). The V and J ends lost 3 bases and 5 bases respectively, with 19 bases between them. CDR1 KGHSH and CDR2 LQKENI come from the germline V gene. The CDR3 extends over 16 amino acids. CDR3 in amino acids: CASSPSGTRSGTEAFF. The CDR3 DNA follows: TGTGCCAGCTCACCCTCCGGGACGCGGTCGGGTACTGAAGCTTTCTTT. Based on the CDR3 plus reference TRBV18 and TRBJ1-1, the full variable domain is NAGVMQNPRHLVRRRGQEARLRCSPMKGHSHVYWYRQLPEEGLKFMVYLQKENIIDESGMPKERFSAEFPKEGPSILRIQQVVRGDSAAYFCASSPSGTRSGTEAFFGQGTRLTVV.

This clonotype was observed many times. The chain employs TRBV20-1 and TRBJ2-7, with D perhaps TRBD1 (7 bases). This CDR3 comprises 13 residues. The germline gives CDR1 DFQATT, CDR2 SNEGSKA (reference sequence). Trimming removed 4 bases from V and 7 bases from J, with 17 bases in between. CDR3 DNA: TGCAGTGCTACAAGGGACAGCGGAGGGGAGCAGTACTTC. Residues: CSATRDSGGEQYF.

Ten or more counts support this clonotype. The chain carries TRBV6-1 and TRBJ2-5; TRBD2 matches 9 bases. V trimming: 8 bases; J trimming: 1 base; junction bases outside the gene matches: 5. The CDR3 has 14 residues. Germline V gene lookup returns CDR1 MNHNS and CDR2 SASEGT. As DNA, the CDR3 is TGTGCCAGCGGGCTAGCGGGGACCCAAGAGACCCAGTACTTC. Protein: CASGLAGTQETQYF.

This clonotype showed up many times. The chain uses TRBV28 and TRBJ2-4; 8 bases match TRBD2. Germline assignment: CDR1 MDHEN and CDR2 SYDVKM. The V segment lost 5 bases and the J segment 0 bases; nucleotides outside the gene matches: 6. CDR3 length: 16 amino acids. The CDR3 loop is CASSAGGTLAKNIQYF. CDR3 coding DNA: TGTGCCAGCAGTGCGGGGGGAACCCTAGCCAAAAACATTCAGTACTTC.

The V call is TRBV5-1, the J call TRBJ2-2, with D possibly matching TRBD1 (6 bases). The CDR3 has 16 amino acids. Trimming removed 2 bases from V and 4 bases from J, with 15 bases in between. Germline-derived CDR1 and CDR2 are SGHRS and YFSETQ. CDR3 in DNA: TGCGCCAGCAGCTTTGGGGGCAGGAATCCCACCGGGGAGCTGTTTTTT. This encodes CASSFGGRNPTGELFF.

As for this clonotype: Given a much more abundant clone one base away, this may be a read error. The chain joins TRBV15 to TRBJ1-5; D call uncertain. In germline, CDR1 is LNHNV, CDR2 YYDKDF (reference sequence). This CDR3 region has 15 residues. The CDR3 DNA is TGTGCCACCAGGAGAGTATTTACGGCTGATCAGCCCCAGCATTTT. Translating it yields CATRRVFTADQPQHF.

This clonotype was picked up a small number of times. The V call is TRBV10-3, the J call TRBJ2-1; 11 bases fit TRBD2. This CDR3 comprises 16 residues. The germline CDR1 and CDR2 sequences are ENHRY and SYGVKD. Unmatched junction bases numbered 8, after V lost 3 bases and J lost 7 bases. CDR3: CAISDLAGGLGNEQFF. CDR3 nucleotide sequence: TGTGCCATCAGTGATTTAGCGGGGGGGCTTGGTAATGAGCAGTTCTTC.

The CDR3 DNA sequence: TGTGCCATCACCCCGCGGGACAGGGGATATGGCTACACCTTC. This codes for CAITPRDRGYGYTF. The chain is built from TRBV28 and TRBJ1-2, with TRBD1 identical over 10 bases. J gave up 5 bases and V 10 bases, and 10 bases lay outside the gene matches. Germline V gives CDR1 MDHEN, CDR2 SYDVKM. There are 14 residues in the CDR3.

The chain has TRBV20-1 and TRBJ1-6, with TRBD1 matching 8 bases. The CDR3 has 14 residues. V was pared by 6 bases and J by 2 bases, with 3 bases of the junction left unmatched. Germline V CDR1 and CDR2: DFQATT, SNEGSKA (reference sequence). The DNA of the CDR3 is TGCAGTGCCGGACAGGGAACCTATAATTCACCCCTCCACTTT. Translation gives CSAGQGTYNSPLHF.